The following is a T cell receptor (beta chain) sequence with its context. Enrolled during active infection, Seattle patients were then followed longitudinally. The data derive from a study of blood T cell repertoires in COVID-19. Study-wide background: From the United States, Italy and Spain came samples of acute and convalescent COVID-19. T cells, B-cell-depleted T cells, or PBMCs provided the cDNA or gDNA that served as material.

CDR1 LNHDA and CDR2 SQIVND come from the germline V gene (reference sequence). The V segment lost 5 bases and the J segment 3 bases; nucleotides outside the gene matches: 7. The CDR3 covers 15 residues. Sequencing used immunoSEQ multiplex PCR; TCRdb keeps in-frame clones, though not all of them. The sample carries roughly 150,000 clones, approximately 84% recorded once. The chain is built from TRBV19 and TRBJ1-1, with 9 bases identical to TRBD1. The source of this sequence is a woman aged 50 to 60 with COVID-19, enrolled during active disease. Sequences were obtained from peripheral blood. The CDR3 is CASSAPRDRDTEAFF. CDR3 DNA: TGTGCCAGTAGTGCGCCTCGGGACAGGGACACTGAAGCTTTCTTT.